Following are 8 T cell receptor beta chains from one sample sequenced in a study of blood T cell repertoires in COVID-19. TCRdb keeps only in-frame clones here, not all; method: immunoSEQ multiplex PCR. The table records about 160,000 clones, roughly 84% of them present only once. Sequenced sample: PBMCs or T cells enriched from blood (not recorded which). Receptor source: a man in his 60s who had recovered from COVID-19.

Only one count was recorded for this clone. This chain links TRBV5-1 with TRBJ1-5; 9 bases map to TRBD1. Per the germline V gene, CDR1 is SGHRS and CDR2 is YFSETQ. V gave up 3 bases and J gave up 5 bases; unmatched junction bases: 0. The CDR3 runs 13 residues. The CDR3, as DNA: TGCGCCAGCAGCTGGGACAGGGATCAGCCCCAGCATTTT. This gives the protein CASSWDRDQPQHF.

The chain carries TRBV2 and TRBJ1-2; 7 bases align to TRBD1. The junction had 5 bases not matched to a gene; V was cut back by 7 bases and J by 0 bases. Germline CDR1 is SNHLY and CDR2 is FYNNEI. This CDR3 is 14 amino acids long. CDR3 in amino acids: CASKAGTANYGYTF. DNA for the CDR3: TGTGCCAGCAAGGCGGGGACAGCTAACTATGGCTACACCTTC.

CDR3 in amino acids: CASKLGGRYNEQFF. The CDR3 nucleotides read TGTGCCTCCAAATTGGGAGGGCGCTACAATGAGCAGTTCTTC. The chain employs TRBV6-5 and TRBJ2-1; 7 bases fit TRBD2. J was trimmed by 3 bases and V by 11 bases; bases with no gene match: 10. This CDR3 region has 14 residues. From germline, CDR1 is MNHEY and CDR2 SVGAGI.

V gene TRBV5-1 combines with J gene TRBJ2-7; 9 bases agree with TRBD1. The CDR3 is 17 residues long. Germline loops: CDR1 SGHRS, CDR2 YFSETQ. V was pared by 1 base and J by 5 bases, with 13 bases of the junction left unmatched. In nucleotides, the CDR3 is TGCGCCAGCAGCTTGCGTAATTCGGGACAGGGTTTCCACGAGCAGTACTTC. It translates to CASSLRNSGQGFHEQYF.

The genes are TRBV9 and TRBJ2-3, with 14 nucleotides matching TRBD2. Germline CDR1 and CDR2: SGDLS and YYNGEE. This CDR3 contains 18 residues. The ends lost 0 bases at V and 3 bases at J; junction bases unmatched: 6. The CDR3 region has the DNA TGTGCCAGCAGCGTAGGGGGACTAGCGGGAGTGTGGACAGATACGCAGTATTTT. It is translated as CASSVGGLAGVWTDTQYF.

This chain uses TRBV2 with TRBJ2-1; no reliable D call. Germline V CDR1 and CDR2: SNHLY, FYNNEI. The CDR3 spans 17 residues. Trimming removed 8 bases at V and 7 bases at J, with 27 bases between. CDR3 loop: CASGRYLIPSTPNEQFF. DNA of the CDR3: TGTGCCAGCGGTCGGTATCTTATCCCGTCAACTCCGAATGAGCAGTTCTTC.

This chain connects TRBV19 to TRBJ1-6, with TRBD1 matching 10 bases. Trimming at V came to 5 bases and at J to 7 bases, leaving 8 bases not matched to a gene. In germline, CDR1 is LNHDA, CDR2 SQIVND (reference sequence). The CDR3 contains 16 residues. CDR3 nucleotide sequence: TGTGCCAGTAGTGTTACCGGGACAGGGGCCAATTCACCCCTCCACTTT. It specifies CASSVTGTGANSPLHF.

The chain couples TRBV4-1 to TRBJ1-2; TRBD1 matches 7 bases. The V gene end was trimmed by 0 bases and the J gene end by 3 bases; junction bases not matched to a gene: 7. Germline CDR1 reads MGHRA; CDR2 reads YSYEKL. The CDR3 is made up of 16 amino acids. CDR3 amino acids: CASSQEGVGQYYGYTF. CDR3 DNA: TGCGCCAGCAGCCAAGAGGGGGTGGGACAGTACTATGGCTACACCTTC.